Listed below are T cell receptor beta chains from one sample, sequenced in a study of Ad26.COV2.S vaccination and SARS-CoV-2 variants. Only in-frame clones appear in the TCRdb table, and some are missing; sequencing was by immunoSEQ multiplex PCR. Here the sample spans roughly 320,000 clones, roughly 91% being singletons. The sample was peripheral blood, taken in a trial of Ad26.COV2.S vaccine versus placebo. The receptors were sampled from a person between 18 and 60 years old who received the Ad26.COV2.S COVID-19 vaccine or a placebo. The CDR3 runs from the conserved cysteine through the conserved F or W. The order of the fields is J gene, clone size, D gene, V gene, CDR3 DNA, CDR3 protein. A D gene is named only where the DNA matches it firmly. Clone size appears in some rows only: once, few, many, or a class for an expanded clone.

TRBJ2-5,.,TRBD1,TRBV6-2/TRBV6-3,TGTGCCAGCAGCCGCCGGGACAGCGAAGAGACCCAGTACTTC,CASSRRDSEETQYF
TRBJ2-2,.,.,TRBV27,TGTGCCAGCAGTTGGGCCGGGGAGCTGTTTTTT,CASSWAGELFF
TRBJ1-6,.,TRBD1,TRBV5-4,TGTGCCAGCAGCCTTAGGGGGCTTAATTCACCCCTCCACTTT,CASSLRGLNSPLHF
TRBJ1-6,.,.,TRBV5-6,TGTGCCAGCAGCGACTTGGGGACCTATAATTCACCCCTCCACTTT,CASSDLGTYNSPLHF
TRBJ2-7,.,.,TRBV30,TGTGCCTGGCTTTCCGGGACATCTTCCTACGAGCAGTACTTC,CAWLSGTSSYEQYF
TRBJ2-7,once,.,TRBV7-6,TGTGCCAGCAGCTTAGGGACACATTCAGTCTACGAGCAGTACTTC,CASSLGTHSVYEQYF
TRBJ1-5,.,TRBD1,TRBV6-2/TRBV6-3,TGTGCCAGCAGTTACAACGGGGACAGCCGATTCAATCAGCCCCAGCATTTT,CASSYNGDSRFNQPQHF
TRBJ1-4,.,.,TRBV4-1,TGCGCCAGCAGCCAATTCCTTGGTTGGGAAACTAATGAAAAACTGTTTTTT,CASSQFLGWETNEKLFF
TRBJ2-5,.,.,TRBV30,TGTGCCTGGGGGATTCACCAAGAGACCCAGTACTTC,CAWGIHQETQYF
TRBJ1-5,.,.,TRBV4-1,TGCGCCAGCAGCCAAGATCAGTCGCTTCTCAATCAGCCCCAGCATTTT,CASSQDQSLLNQPQHF
TRBJ2-3,once,.,TRBV9,TGTGCCAGCAGCGTAGGGGGACGGGGACGTACGCAGTATTTT,CASSVGGRGRTQYF
TRBJ2-7,.,TRBD1,TRBV4-2,TGTGCCAGCAGCCCACGGGGACAGGGTACGTACGAGCAGTACTTC,CASSPRGQGTYEQYF
TRBJ1-2,.,.,TRBV10-3,TGTGCCATCAGTTCCCCCTCAGGGGATGGTGGCTATGGCTACACCTTC,CAISSPSGDGGYGYTF
TRBJ1-1,.,.,TRBV5-8,TGTGCCAGCAGCCTGATAGATAACACTGAAGCTTTCTTT,CASSLIDNTEAFF
TRBJ2-7,.,.,TRBV5-6,TGTGCCAGCAGCTTGGGGGTCTCCTACGAGCAGTACTTC,CASSLGVSYEQYF
TRBJ2-1,.,TRBD2,TRBV11-2,TGTGCCAGCAGCAGAGGAGTGCGGGGGGGCCGGAATGAGCAGTTCTTC,CASSRGVRGGRNEQFF
TRBJ1-2,.,.,TRBV30,TGTGCCTGGAGTTTGACGCGAGACTATGGCTACACCTTC,CAWSLTRDYGYTF
TRBJ2-5,.,.,TRBV10-3,TGTGCCATCAGGGGGGAGCAAGAGACCCAGTACTTC,CAIRGEQETQYF
TRBJ1-2,.,.,TRBV4-1,TGCGCCAGCAGCCAAGATAATGATGATATTAACTATGGCTACACCTTC,CASSQDNDDINYGYTF
TRBJ2-5,.,.,TRBV16,TGTGCCAGCAGCCAATCTCCGAGTAAAGCTCGGGAGACCCAGTACTTC,CASSQSPSKARETQYF
TRBJ1-5,.,.,TRBV2,TGTGCCAGCAACGACAGTCCAGGGTTTACCAATCAGCCCCAGCATTTT,CASNDSPGFTNQPQHF
TRBJ2-7,.,.,TRBV7-2,TGTGCCAGCAGCTTAACAGCAGGAACTCCCTACGAGCAGTACTTC,CASSLTAGTPYEQYF
TRBJ1-4,.,.,TRBV19,TGTGCCAGTAGTACAGCTGACAGGAGAGGAGAAAAACTGTTTTTT,CASSTADRRGEKLFF
TRBJ1-5,.,TRBD1,TRBV7-2,TGTGCCAGCAGCACCAGACAGGGTAGCAATCAGCCCCAGCATTTT,CASSTRQGSNQPQHF
TRBJ1-2,few,.,TRBV19,TGTGCCAGTAGTATAGAAGGGGGGGTTGGCTACACCTTC,CASSIEGGVGYTF
TRBJ1-2,few,TRBD1,TRBV5-1,TGCGCCAGCAGCTCGGACAGGGGTGGCTACGGCTACACCTTC,CASSSDRGGYGYTF
TRBJ2-2,.,.,TRBV3-1/TRBV3-2,TGTGCCAGCAGCCATATTTTTCGGCAGGTCCTCACCGGGGAGCTGTTTTTT,CASSHIFRQVLTGELFF
TRBJ1-4,.,.,TRBV5-1,TGCGCCAGCAGCTTGGGTGTCAATGAAAAACTGTTTTTT,CASSLGVNEKLFF
TRBJ2-7,.,.,TRBV6-2/TRBV6-3,TGTGCCAGCAGTTTTTCCAGGACAGCCTCCTACGAGCAGTACTTC,CASSFSRTASYEQYF
TRBJ2-5,.,TRBD2,TRBV7-3,TGTGCCAGCAGCCTACCCCCCAGCGGGGGCTGTAGAGAGACCCAGTACTTC,CASSLPPSGGCRETQYF
TRBJ1-2,.,.,TRBV3-1/TRBV3-2,TGTGCCAGCAAACCGCGACGGGGAAAGTCCTATGGCTACACCTTC,CASKPRRGKSYGYTF
TRBJ2-3,.,.,TRBV7-2,TGTGCCAGCAGCAAAGGGACTGGAGCGGGTGATACGCAGTATTTT,CASSKGTGAGDTQYF
TRBJ2-3,.,.,TRBV11-2,TGTGCCAGCGGCAGGGAGGTGGGTACGCAGTATTTT,CASGREVGTQYF
TRBJ2-3,.,.,TRBV11-1,TGTGCCAGCAGCTTAGGACAGGCAAGCACAGATACGCAGTATTTT,CASSLGQASTDTQYF
TRBJ2-3,.,.,TRBV30,TGTGCCTGGAGTGTGGATGGGGCCGCAGATACGCAGTATTTT,CAWSVDGAADTQYF
TRBJ2-1,.,TRBD2,TRBV2,TGTGCCAGCAGCAGACTAGCGGGGAGGGATGAGCAGTTCTTC,CASSRLAGRDEQFF
TRBJ2-7,.,TRBD1,TRBV4-1,TGCGCCAGCAGCCAACATACAGGGGATTATAGTTACGAGCAGTACTTC,CASSQHTGDYSYEQYF
TRBJ1-2,.,TRBD1,TRBV19,TGTGCCAGTAGTCTCACGGGACAGTCCTATGGCTACACCTTC,CASSLTGQSYGYTF
TRBJ2-1,.,.,TRBV9,TGTGCCAGCAGCGCCGGACAGAGCTCCTACAATGAGCAGTTCTTC,CASSAGQSSYNEQFF
TRBJ1-5,.,.,TRBV15,TGTGCCACCAGCAGAGACCCCGGACAGCCCCAGCATTTT,CATSRDPGQPQHF
TRBJ2-3,.,TRBD2,TRBV7-6,TGTGCCAGCGCCCAGCTGGGGGGGGCAGATACGCAGTATTTT,CASAQLGGADTQYF
TRBJ1-4,few,TRBD1,TRBV7-6,TGTGCCAGCAGCCCTCGGACAGGGGATGAAAAACTGTTTTTT,CASSPRTGDEKLFF
TRBJ1-1,.,.,TRBV11-2,TGTGCCAGCAGCTTAGATCCCGGCACTGAAGCTTTCTTT,CASSLDPGTEAFF
TRBJ1-2,.,.,TRBV5-4,TGTGCCAGCAGCTTGGCTGCGGGTCTCACATCGGATGGCTACACCTTC,CASSLAAGLTSDGYTF
TRBJ2-1,.,.,TRBV5-6,TGTGCCAGCAGCATTAGCGAGAGCTCCTACAATGAGCAGTTCTTC,CASSISESSYNEQFF
TRBJ2-1,.,.,TRBV19,TGTGCCAGTAGTATGGTGGCAAGAACCTCCTACAATGAGCAGTTCTTC,CASSMVARTSYNEQFF
TRBJ1-2,.,TRBD1,TRBV19,TGTGCCAGTAGCCGGTTAGAGGGGGCGTATGGCTACACCTTC,CASSRLEGAYGYTF
TRBJ2-7,.,TRBD2,TRBV15,TGTGCCACCAGCAGACAGACTAGCGGGGTGACCTACGAGCAGTACTTC,CATSRQTSGVTYEQYF
TRBJ1-1,once,.,TRBV27,TGTGCCAGCAGTTTGGAGAGACTGAACACTGAAGCTTTCTTT,CASSLERLNTEAFF
TRBJ2-1,.,.,TRBV7-9,TGTGCCAGCAGCTTACGGTTGAGCTCCTACAATGAGCAGTTCTTC,CASSLRLSSYNEQFF
TRBJ1-4,.,.,TRBV4-1,TGCGCCAGCAGCCCCACGCCCCAGGGCCTTAATGAAAAACTGTTTTTT,CASSPTPQGLNEKLFF
TRBJ1-5,few,.,TRBV27,TGTGCCAGCAGTCCCCTGGGTAGCAATCAGCCCCAGCATTTT,CASSPLGSNQPQHF
TRBJ1-5,once,.,TRBV7-8,TGTGCCAGCAGCCGTTCGAGGGGATGGGCCAATCAGCCCCAGCATTTT,CASSRSRGWANQPQHF
TRBJ2-7,.,.,TRBV4-1,TGCGCCAGCAGCCAAGTGGGGACCTGGGAGCAGTACTTC,CASSQVGTWEQYF